The 22 T cell receptor beta chains listed next were all sequenced from one sample in a study of T cell repertoires in cytomegalovirus infection. Via MiXCR, TCRdb re-called the reads, giving one row per CDR3 protein. This sample has tens of thousands of distinct CDR3 sequences; approximately 46% occur once, and the top ten carry about 92%. Their antigens remain unidentified. The sequences come from CD8+ T cells from cultured PBMCs, collected from culture after CMV antigen stimulation. The receptors come from a human donor in good health (CMV status not recorded). Some clones in this sample may be carry-over from other donors' samples.

The chain employs TRBV29-1 and TRBJ1-5, with D unresolved. V was trimmed by 7 bases and J by 6 bases, leaving 28 bases between them. The CDR3 extends over 17 amino acids. Germline CDR1 and CDR2: SQVTM and ANQGSEA. CDR3: CSARPSTTLGFSQPQHF. For the CDR3, the DNA is TGCAGCGCACGCCCTAGCACCACCTTGGGGTTTAGTCAGCCCCAGCATTTT.

The V gene is TRBV6-1, the J gene TRBJ1-5, with D unclear. The CDR3 extends over 15 amino acids. Trimming took off 2 bases at V and 0 bases at J, with 8 bases between the two ends. In germline, CDR1 is MNHNS, CDR2 SASEGT. The CDR3, as DNA: TGTGCCAGCAGTGAATGGGGATATAGCAATCAGCCCCAGCATTTT. Its translation: CASSEWGYSNQPQHF.

The chain links TRBV27 to TRBJ1-1; 9 bases align to TRBD1. The V gene end was trimmed by 5 bases and the J gene end by 6 bases; junction bases not matched to a gene: 10. CDR3 length: 15 residues. Germline CDR1 is MNHEY and CDR2 is SMNVEV (reference sequence). CDR3 DNA: TGTGCCAGCAGTACCCTTGACAGGGGGAAGGCTGAAGCTTTCTTT. The encoded protein is CASSTLDRGKAEAFF.

V gene TRBV9 combines with J gene TRBJ2-5; no reliable D call. The CDR3 loop spans 14 amino acids. Per the germline V gene, CDR1 is SGDLS and CDR2 is YYNGEE. Deletions cut 4 bases from V and 1 base from J, with 11 bases between. CDR3 DNA: TGTGCCAGCAGCTCCCGCGGCAGCCAAGAGACCCAGTACTTC. As protein: CASSSRGSQETQYF.

The J gene is TRBJ2-7, the V gene TRBV7-9; tentatively, D is TRBD1 (6 bases). The CDR3 covers 15 residues. From germline, CDR1 is SEHNR and CDR2 FQNEAQ (reference sequence). V was pared by 5 bases and J by 3 bases, with 17 bases between. DNA of the CDR3: TGTGCCAGCAGCGGGAAGGGGGAATTCCGCTACGAGCAGTACTTC. It codes for CASSGKGEFRYEQYF.

The chain couples TRBV12-3 or TRBV12-4 to TRBJ2-5; 14 bases are a match to TRBD2. This CDR3 is built from 17 residues. J gave up 0 bases and V 6 bases, and 6 bases lay outside the gene matches. CDR3 nucleotides: TGTGCCAGCAGCCCTTGGACTAGCGGGGGGTACCAAGAGACCCAGTACTTC. Encoded protein: CASSPWTSGGYQETQYF.

This clonotype was seen repeatedly, ten times or more. This chain joins TRBV6-5 and TRBJ1-1; D is unresolved. The V end lost 8 bases, the J end lost 1 base, and 11 bases lay between the germline ends. This CDR3 spans 13 amino acids. Germline-derived CDR1 and CDR2 are MNHEY and SVGAGI. The CDR3: CASWKHQNTEAFF. In DNA form, the CDR3 reads TGTGCCAGCTGGAAACATCAGAACACTGAAGCTTTCTTT.

This clonotype was seen more than once but under ten times. CDR3 sequence reads: CASSLLRDRLTRANVLTF. The CDR3 nucleotides are TGTGCCAGCAGTTTGCTCCGGGACCGACTTACTAGGGCCAACGTCCTGACTTTC. V gene TRBV27 combines with J gene TRBJ2-6; the D gene could be TRBD1 or TRBD2 (5 bases each). V lost 3 bases, J lost 5 bases, and 20 bases lay in between. This CDR3 is built from 18 residues. The germline V gene encodes CDR1 MNHEY and CDR2 SMNVEV (reference sequence).

In its sample, this clonotype was seen a few times. Here the CDR3 DNA reads TGTGCCAGCAGCGCTAGGAGAGATACGCAGTATTTT. Protein sequence: CASSARRDTQYF. This rearrangement joins TRBV7-2 to TRBJ2-3; D ambiguous. Germline CDR1 and CDR2: SGHTA and FQGNSA. Trimming removed 5 bases at V and 5 bases at J, with 8 bases between. CDR3 size: 12 residues.

This clonotype was counted only a few times. The J gene is TRBJ1-2, the V gene TRBV6-5; no reliable D call. Germline values: CDR1 MNHEY, CDR2 SVGAGI. This CDR3 contains 13 residues. V shed 2 bases and J shed 5 bases, with 9 bases lying between them. CDR3 in amino acids: CASSYSQWYGYTF. The CDR3 bases are TGTGCCAGCAGTTACAGCCAGTGGTATGGCTACACCTTC.

This clonotype has only a few counts. This chain's CDR3 is CASSQDRSGEQYF. CDR3 coding DNA: TGTGCCAGCAGCCAAGATCGCTCCGGGGAGCAGTACTTC. The chain links TRBV14 to TRBJ2-7, with D hard to call. The V gene lost 0 bases and the J gene lost 7 bases, with 10 bases spanning the gap. Germline V gene data show CDR1 as SGHDN and CDR2 as FVKESK. This CDR3 region has 13 residues.

This clonotype has just a few counts. The rearrangement links TRBV6-1 to TRBJ2-1; D call uncertain. CDR1 and CDR2 from the germline V gene are MNHNS and SASEGT. The CDR3 totals 11 residues. V dropped 1 base and J dropped 9 bases, with 4 bases sitting between them. CDR3 DNA sequence: TGTGCCAGCAGTGAAGTCTTTGAGCAGTTCTTC. It translates to CASSEVFEQFF.

This chain links TRBV11-2 with TRBJ2-7, with D possibly matching TRBD2 (6 bases). Germline V CDR1 and CDR2: SGHAT, FQNNGV. The CDR3 is 15 amino acids. Trimming cost V 1 base and J 2 bases, with 12 bases left between them. CDR3 bases: TGTGCCAGCAGCTTAGCCTCTAGCGCAACCTACGAGCAGTACTTC. It codes for CASSLASSATYEQYF.

The chain recombines TRBV4-2 with TRBJ2-5, with 13 bases fitting TRBD2. Trimming cost V 1 base and J 3 bases; bases outside gene matches: 2. Germline loops: CDR1 LGHNA, CDR2 YNFKEQ. The CDR3 has 16 amino acids. CDR3 residues: CASSQGLAGGEETQYF. The CDR3, as DNA: TGTGCCAGCAGCCAAGGACTAGCGGGAGGTGAAGAGACCCAGTACTTC.

The chain carries TRBV6-1 and TRBJ2-7, with 7 positions matching TRBD1. Germline CDR1 MNHNS, CDR2 SASEGT. The CDR3 is 14 residues long. V gave up 5 bases and J gave up 2 bases; unmatched junction bases: 6. DNA for the CDR3: TGTGCCAGCAGTTCGGGACAGAGGACCTACGAGCAGTACTTC. This gives the protein CASSSGQRTYEQYF.

This clonotype has only a few counts. The chain combines TRBV7-9 with TRBJ1-2; D gene uncertain. The CDR3 is 13 amino acids. V lost 3 bases to trimming and J lost 2 bases, with 7 bases between them. CDR1 is SEHNR and CDR2 is FQNEAQ in the germline V gene (reference sequence). CDR3 loop: CASSFPGNYGYTF. The DNA for the CDR3 is TGTGCCAGCAGCTTTCCGGGAAACTATGGCTACACCTTC.

V is TRBV7-3 and J is TRBJ2-3; 8 bases line up with TRBD2. The CDR3 consists of 14 residues. Trimming at V came to 7 bases and at J to 1 base, leaving 4 bases not matched to a gene. CDR1 is SGHTA, CDR2 FQGTGA, per germline. This CDR3 is CASTLSGGTDTQYF. The DNA of the CDR3 is TGTGCCAGCACCCTTAGCGGGGGCACAGATACGCAGTATTTT.

This clonotype was seen more than once but under ten times. The rearrangement links TRBV4-1 to TRBJ1-1, with D perhaps matching TRBD1 (6 bases). The V gene's germline CDR1 is MGHRA and CDR2 YSYEKL. The CDR3 is made up of 14 amino acids. The germline V and J ends were trimmed by 1 base and 4 bases, with 10 bases remaining between them. CDR3 sequence reads: CASSQGGGRTEAFF. The CDR3 bases are TGCGCCAGCAGCCAAGGAGGGGGGCGCACTGAAGCTTTCTTT.

This clonotype showed up just a few times. V gene TRBV2 combines with J gene TRBJ2-5; TRBD1 matches at 7 bases. Germline loops: CDR1 SNHLY, CDR2 FYNNEI. V lost 11 bases to trimming and J lost 5 bases; unmatched junction nucleotides: 8. The CDR3 consists of 12 residues. This CDR3 reads CAGTGVGETQYF. DNA for the CDR3: TGTGCCGGTACAGGGGTAGGGGAGACCCAGTACTTC.

With respect to this clonotype: The conserved final phenylalanine or tryptophan is absent from the CDR3, which likely points to a read error. It is unclear where the CDR3 begins or ends on the DNA, so no DNA is shown, and the CDR3 is as TCRdb lists it. J is TRBJ1-5 and V is TRBV6-1; the table's D call, TRBD1, was not checked against the DNA. Ends included, the CDR3 has 14 residues. Germline CDR1 reads MNHNS; CDR2 reads SASEGT. The CDR3 region is CASSPDRGVTLWFM.

The V call is TRBV28, the J call TRBJ1-1; D is perhaps TRBD1 (5 bases). Between the trimmed V and J ends, which lost 6 bases and 4 bases, there was a span of 24 bases. CDR1 MDHEN and CDR2 SYDVKM come from the germline V gene. The CDR3 contains 17 residues. CDR3 loop: CASSLPPLRAGGTEAFF. CDR3 sequence (DNA): TGTGCCAGCAGCCTACCCCCACTCAGGGCGGGGGGCACTGAAGCTTTCTTT.

V and J are TRBV6-8 and TRBJ1-2; 10 bases agree with TRBD1. J lost 2 bases, V lost 0 bases, and 3 bases had no gene match. The CDR3 is made up of 16 amino acids. The V gene's germline CDR1 is MNHGY and CDR2 SAAAGT. The CDR3 DNA is TGTGCCAGCAGTTACTCGGGACAGGGGATAAACTATGGCTACACCTTC. Its protein is CASSYSGQGINYGYTF.